This T cell receptor beta chain was captured in a study of T cells after posttransplantation cyclophosphamide. TCRdb's table, derived via immunoSEQ multiplex PCR, lists solely in-frame clones and lacks some. The table shows approximately 23,000 clones, with less than 98% occurring only once. Broader study findings: Recipient CMV seropositivity and CMV reactivation strongly tracked TRB clonality.

Trimming at V came to 4 bases and at J to 4 bases, leaving 7 bases not matched to a gene. Germline V gene data show CDR1 as SGHRS and CDR2 as YFSETQ. The CDR3 has 14 residues. Cells defined as naive were viable CD3+CD4+ or CD3+CD8+ and CCR7+CD45RA+CD45RO-CD95-CD27+CD28+. For this clone: The antigen is not known.

Sequenced: naive CD4+ T cells sorted from PBMCs. This chain joins TRBV5-1 and TRBJ2-7; 8 nucleotides agree with TRBD1. The clonotype comes from a man in his forties or fifties in good health, CMV-negative, and a related stem cell transplant donor. The chain's CDR3 is CASSEQGASYEQYF. As DNA, the CDR3 is TGCGCCAGCAGCGAGCAGGGGGCATCGTACGAGCAGTACTTC. The full variable domain, rest sourced from reference TRBV5-1 and TRBJ2-7, is KAGVTQTPRYLIKTRGQQVTLSCSPISGHRSVSWYQQTPGQGLQFLFEYFSETQRNKGNFPGRFSGRQFSNSRSEMNVSTLELGDSALYLCASSEQGASYEQYFGPGTRLTVT.